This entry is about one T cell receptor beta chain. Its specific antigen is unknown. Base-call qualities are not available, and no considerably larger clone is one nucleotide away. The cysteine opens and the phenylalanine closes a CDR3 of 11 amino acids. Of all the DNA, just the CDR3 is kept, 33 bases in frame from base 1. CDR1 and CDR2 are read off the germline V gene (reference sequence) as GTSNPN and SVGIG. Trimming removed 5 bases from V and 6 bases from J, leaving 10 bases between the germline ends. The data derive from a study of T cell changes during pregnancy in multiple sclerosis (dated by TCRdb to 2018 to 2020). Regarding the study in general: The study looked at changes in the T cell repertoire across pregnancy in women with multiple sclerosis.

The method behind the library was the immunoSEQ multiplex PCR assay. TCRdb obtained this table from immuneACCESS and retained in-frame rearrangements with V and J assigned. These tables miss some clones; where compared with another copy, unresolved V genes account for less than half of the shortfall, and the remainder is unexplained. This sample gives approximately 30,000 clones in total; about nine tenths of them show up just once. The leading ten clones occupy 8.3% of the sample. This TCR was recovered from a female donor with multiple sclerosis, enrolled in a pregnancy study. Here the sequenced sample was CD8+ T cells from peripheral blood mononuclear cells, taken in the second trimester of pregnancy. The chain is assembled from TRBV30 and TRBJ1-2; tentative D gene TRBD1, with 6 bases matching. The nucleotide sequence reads TGTGCCTGGCCCAACAGGGATGGCTACACCTTC. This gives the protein CAWPNRDGYTF.